A selection of T cell receptor beta chains follows, all from one sample in a study of beta chain features in type 1 diabetes. The data were produced by immunoSEQ multiplex PCR, yet TCRdb's version contains in-frame clones alone and is incomplete. The sample consists of 200,000 to 300,000 clones, less than 35% of them appearing once. The sample comprised central memory CD4+ T cells from blood. These receptors originate from a man in his thirties or forties in good health. CDR3s leave out the opening cysteine and the closing phenylalanine or tryptophan.

CDR3 length,V gene,J gene,CDR3 protein
12,TRBV5-1,TRBJ2-3,ASSLLDSTDTQY
12,TRBV19,TRBJ2-7,ASSIGSSSYEQY
11,TRBV7-9,TRBJ2-7,ASSLAGTYEQY
11,TRBV30,TRBJ1-2,AWRAGRHYGYT
11,TRBV7-7,TRBJ2-1,ASSPDYGGEQF
13,TRBV7-9,TRBJ2-2,ASSWPQVRPGELF
11,TRBV5-6,TRBJ2-7,ASSFSGPYEQY
11,TRBV28,TRBJ2-1,ASSGGNDNEQF
13,TRBV7-2,TRBJ2-7,ASSANRGGNGEQY
9,TRBV20-1,TRBJ2-5,SGRLLETQY
11,TRBV7-9,TRBJ2-7,ASSFTDRGEQY
11,TRBV10-3,TRBJ2-2,AISDQDGFGLF
11,TRBV28,TRBJ2-3,ASRPQGTDTQY
17,TRBV7-2,TRBJ2-3,ASSLSPWAGGPIRDTQY
11,TRBV7-2,TRBJ2-3,ASSLARMDTQY
12,TRBV7-7,TRBJ2-5,ASSADRGKETQY
11,TRBV30,TRBJ2-5,AWSVGSPGTQY
13,TRBV7-2,TRBJ2-7,ASSLARTEGYEQY
14,TRBV7-2,TRBJ2-1,ASSSHAGRGDNEQF
13,TRBV28,TRBJ2-3,ASSLRPTSTDTQY
12,TRBV7-2,TRBJ2-6,ASSPFSGANVLT
16,TRBV5-6,TRBJ2-6,ASSSIAAGALGANVLT
11,TRBV27,TRBJ2-1,ASSLFLGNEQF
12,TRBV7-2,TRBJ2-1,ASSFSPDYNEQF
11,TRBV13,TRBJ2-1,ASSLTGYGEQF